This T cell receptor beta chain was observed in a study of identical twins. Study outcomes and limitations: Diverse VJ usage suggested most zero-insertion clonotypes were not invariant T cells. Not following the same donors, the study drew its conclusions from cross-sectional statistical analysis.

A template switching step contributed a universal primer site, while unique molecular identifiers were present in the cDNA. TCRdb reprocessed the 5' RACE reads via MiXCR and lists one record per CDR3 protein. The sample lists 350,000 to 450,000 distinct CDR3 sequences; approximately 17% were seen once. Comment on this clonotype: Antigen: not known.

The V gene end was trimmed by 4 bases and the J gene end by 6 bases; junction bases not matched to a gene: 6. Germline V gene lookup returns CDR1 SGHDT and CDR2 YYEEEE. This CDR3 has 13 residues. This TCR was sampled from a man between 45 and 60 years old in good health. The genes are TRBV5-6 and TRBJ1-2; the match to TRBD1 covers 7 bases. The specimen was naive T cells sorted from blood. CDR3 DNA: TGTGCCAGCAGCCTCCGGACAGGCAATGGCTACACCTTC. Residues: CASSLRTGNGYTF.